The rows below give T cell receptor beta chains drawn from one sample of a study of T cell repertoires in cytomegalovirus infection. TCRdb ran MiXCR on the reads and lists one entry per CDR3 protein. Among roughly 760,000 distinct CDR3 sequences listed, 35% were seen once. The sequenced sample consisted of PBMCs. Every receptor here comes from a human donor in good health (CMV status not recorded). Some clones in this sample may be carry-over from other donors' samples. CDR3s include the opening cysteine and the closing phenylalanine or tryptophan. The D gene is left open where the match is weak.

>TRBV12-3/TRBV12-4|TRBJ1-1|.
CASSPPGGGFSEAFF
>TRBV2|TRBJ1-5|TRBD1
CASSGGQESQPQHF
>TRBV5-4|TRBJ2-2|.
CASSSHIENTGELFF
>TRBV24-1|TRBJ1-2|.
CATSDRDTYGYTF
>TRBV5-6|TRBJ2-7|.
CASSLEGGWTYEQYF
>TRBV7-2|TRBJ1-5|.
CASSAGRGVQPQHF
>TRBV7-3|TRBJ2-5|.
CASSEGLGGTQYF
>TRBV3-1|TRBJ2-2|TRBD2
CASSQPRGGNTGELFF
>TRBV12-3/TRBV12-4|TRBJ2-1|.
CASSGPSDEQFF
>TRBV20-1|TRBJ2-3|TRBD2
CSARDTRTSGGQSLTDTQYF
>TRBV5-1|TRBJ2-6|.
CASSLARGGANVLTF
>TRBV2|TRBJ1-2|.
CASNRGFSEQWVGYTF
>TRBV20-1|TRBJ2-5|.
CSASRSGMMEETQYF
>TRBV5-5|TRBJ2-4|.
CASSRSQGEAKNIQYF
>TRBV12-3/TRBV12-4|TRBJ2-5|.
CDSSWTPGSRGETQYF
>TRBV20-1|TRBJ2-6|TRBD1
CSATFGRDSTNSGANVLTF
>TRBV6-1|TRBJ1-5|.
CASSEWPGANQPQHF
>TRBV7-9|TRBJ2-3|TRBD2
CASSLAVGTSINTQYF
>TRBV5-1|TRBJ2-7|TRBD1
CASSFGTGGVYEQYF
>TRBV6-2/TRBV6-3|TRBJ1-5|.
CASSSQSGTEFFSNQPQHF
>TRBV7-2|TRBJ2-3|TRBD2
CTSSFTSADKQYF
>TRBV7-2|TRBJ2-1|.
CASSTGVSYNEQFF
>TRBV14|TRBJ1-1|.
CASSQVDSPLVNTEAFF
>TRBV5-1|TRBJ2-1|.
CASSAGRTAYNEQFF
>TRBV7-9|TRBJ2-7|.
CASSLQGNFPYEQYF
>TRBV24-1|TRBJ2-1|.
CATSDPYNEQFF
>TRBV2|TRBJ2-5|.
CASSGRGGSPSQETQYF
>TRBV5-4|TRBJ2-7|.
CASSPHGASYEQYF
>TRBV9|TRBJ2-1|.
CASSGGTGIGNEQFF
>TRBV30|TRBJ1-2|.
CAWSDEGQGPYGYTF
>TRBV4-1|TRBJ1-5|TRBD1
CASRDTGTGQRPQHF
>TRBV6-6|TRBJ2-6|.
CASSSLVLGPGANVLTF
>TRBV12-3/TRBV12-4|TRBJ2-7|TRBD1
CATARTGVYEQYF
>TRBV14|TRBJ2-5|TRBD2
CASSRLSGLAGTQYF
>TRBV6-4|TRBJ2-6|.
CASGITSSGANVLTF
>TRBV6-5|TRBJ1-1|.
CASSYVRGRNTEAFF
>TRBV12-3/TRBV12-4|TRBJ1-3|.
CASAWGPASGNTIYF
>TRBV12-3/TRBV12-4|TRBJ1-5|.
CASNGYSNQPQHF
>TRBV28|TRBJ1-6|.
CASSPREGSPLHF
>TRBV27|TRBJ2-3|TRBD2
CASSSSFVAGGIDTQYF